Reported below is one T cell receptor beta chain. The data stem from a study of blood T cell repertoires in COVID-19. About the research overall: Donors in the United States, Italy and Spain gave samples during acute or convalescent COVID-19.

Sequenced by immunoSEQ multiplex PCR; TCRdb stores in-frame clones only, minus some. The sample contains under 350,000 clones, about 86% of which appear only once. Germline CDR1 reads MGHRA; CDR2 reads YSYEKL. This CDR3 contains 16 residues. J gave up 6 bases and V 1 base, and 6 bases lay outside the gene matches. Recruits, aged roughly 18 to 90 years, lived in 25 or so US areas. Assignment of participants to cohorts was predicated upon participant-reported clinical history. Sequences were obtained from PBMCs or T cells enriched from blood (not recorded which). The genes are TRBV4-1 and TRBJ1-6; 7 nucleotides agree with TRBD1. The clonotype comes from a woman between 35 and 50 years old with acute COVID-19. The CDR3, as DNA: TGCGCCAGCAGCCAAGCTTCGGGACAGATTAATTCACCCCTCCACTTT. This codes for CASSQASGQINSPLHF.